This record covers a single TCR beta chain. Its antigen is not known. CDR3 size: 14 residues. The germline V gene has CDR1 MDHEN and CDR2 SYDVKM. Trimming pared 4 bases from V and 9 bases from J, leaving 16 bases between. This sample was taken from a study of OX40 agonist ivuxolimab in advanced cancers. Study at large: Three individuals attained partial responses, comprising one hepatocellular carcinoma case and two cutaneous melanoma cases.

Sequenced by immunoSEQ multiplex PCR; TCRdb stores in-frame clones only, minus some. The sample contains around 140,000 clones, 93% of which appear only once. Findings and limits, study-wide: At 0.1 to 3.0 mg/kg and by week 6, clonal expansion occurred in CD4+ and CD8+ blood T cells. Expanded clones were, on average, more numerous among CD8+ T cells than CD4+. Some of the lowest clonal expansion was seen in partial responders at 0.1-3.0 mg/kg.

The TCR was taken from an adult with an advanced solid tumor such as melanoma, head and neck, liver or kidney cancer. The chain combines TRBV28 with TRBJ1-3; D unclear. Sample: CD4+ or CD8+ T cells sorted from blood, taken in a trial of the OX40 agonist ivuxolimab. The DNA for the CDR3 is TGTGCCAGCAGTTCCCGGCCCCGGGTTAGCACCATATATTTT. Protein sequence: CASSSRPRVSTIYF.